This is a list of T cell receptor beta chains from one sample in a study of blood T cell repertoires in COVID-19. Generated by immunoSEQ multiplex PCR, the TCRdb table keeps only in-frame clones and is missing some. The data contain 60,000 to 70,000 clones, approximately 85% of them singletons. Sequencing was carried out using peripheral blood. These receptors originate from a man older than 75 with acute or convalescent COVID-19. The CDR3 runs from the conserved cysteine through the conserved F or W. D genes are given only for firm matches. The size of a clone is reported for some rows only, either as once, few or many, or as a class for expanded clones.

j_gene: TRBJ2-2
v_gene: TRBV6-6
d_gene: TRBD2
abundance: -
CDR3nt: TGTGCCAGCAGTCGTACGAGCGGGAGAATGGTCGGGGAGCTGTTTTTT
CDR3aa: CASSRTSGRMVGELFF

j_gene: TRBJ2-5
v_gene: TRBV9
d_gene: TRBD2
abundance: -
CDR3nt: TGTGCCAGCAGCGTATCTAGCGGGAATGGAGAGACCCAGTACTTC
CDR3aa: CASSVSSGNGETQYF

j_gene: TRBJ2-4
v_gene: TRBV6-6
d_gene: -
abundance: -
CDR3nt: TGTGCCAGCAGTCCGACCGGTCGGGTGACAGGACCACAAGCCAAAAACATTCAGTACTTC
CDR3aa: CASSPTGRVTGPQAKNIQYF

j_gene: TRBJ2-7
v_gene: TRBV25-1
d_gene: -
abundance: -
CDR3nt: TGTGCCAGCAGTGAACGGGGACAAGGACCCTACGAGCAGTACTTC
CDR3aa: CASSERGQGPYEQYF

j_gene: TRBJ2-3
v_gene: TRBV7-2
d_gene: TRBD2
abundance: -
CDR3nt: TGTGCCAGCAGACGGACGGGGGGTCAAGATACGCAGTATTTT
CDR3aa: CASRRTGGQDTQYF

j_gene: TRBJ1-1
v_gene: TRBV5-1
d_gene: -
abundance: -
CDR3nt: TGCGCCAGCAGCTCTCAACAGGGATCTAGGTCCACTGAAGCTTTCTTT
CDR3aa: CASSSQQGSRSTEAFF

j_gene: TRBJ1-5
v_gene: TRBV19
d_gene: -
abundance: -
CDR3nt: TGTGCCAGTAGTGATCAGGGTGGAACTCAGCCCCAGCATTTT
CDR3aa: CASSDQGGTQPQHF

j_gene: TRBJ1-1
v_gene: TRBV5-1
d_gene: -
abundance: once
CDR3nt: TGCGCCAGCAACTTGGTAGTGGGGGCGAGGACTGAAGCTTTCTTT
CDR3aa: CASNLVVGARTEAFF

j_gene: TRBJ2-1
v_gene: TRBV6-6
d_gene: TRBD2
abundance: -
CDR3nt: TGTGCCAGCAGTTACGTATCCGGGACTAGCGGCAATGAGCAGTTCTTC
CDR3aa: CASSYVSGTSGNEQFF

j_gene: TRBJ2-1
v_gene: TRBV11-2
d_gene: TRBD2
abundance: -
CDR3nt: TGTGCCAGCAGCCTCAGACTAGCGGGAGAAGGAGGATTCTACAATGAGCAGTTCTTC
CDR3aa: CASSLRLAGEGGFYNEQFF

j_gene: TRBJ1-3
v_gene: TRBV5-1
d_gene: -
abundance: -
CDR3nt: TGCGCCAGCAAGTTATCTTCGCGCTCGGGAAACACCATATATTTT
CDR3aa: CASKLSSRSGNTIYF

j_gene: TRBJ1-6
v_gene: TRBV3-1/TRBV3-2
d_gene: -
abundance: -
CDR3nt: TGTGCCAGCAGCGAAAATCCAGATAATTCACCCCTCCACTTT
CDR3aa: CASSENPDNSPLHF

j_gene: TRBJ2-3
v_gene: TRBV19
d_gene: TRBD2
abundance: -
CDR3nt: TGTGCCAGTATGCCGAGACTAGCGGGAGCGGCCACAGATACGCAGTATTTT
CDR3aa: CASMPRLAGAATDTQYF

j_gene: TRBJ1-2
v_gene: TRBV24-1
d_gene: -
abundance: -
CDR3nt: TGTGCCACCAGCCAGGGGACGGGAGGCTATGGCTACACCTTC
CDR3aa: CATSQGTGGYGYTF

j_gene: TRBJ1-4
v_gene: TRBV27
d_gene: -
abundance: few
CDR3nt: TGTGCCAGCAGTTACATGGGAGCGGGAGAAAAACTGTTTTTT
CDR3aa: CASSYMGAGEKLFF

j_gene: TRBJ2-1
v_gene: TRBV2
d_gene: TRBD2
abundance: once
CDR3nt: TGTGCCAGCAGTTGGACTAGCGGGAGCAATGAGCAGTTCTTC
CDR3aa: CASSWTSGSNEQFF

j_gene: TRBJ2-7
v_gene: TRBV5-1
d_gene: TRBD1
abundance: -
CDR3nt: TGCGCCAGCAGCTTGGCCGACAGGGCAGGGGAGCAGTACTTC
CDR3aa: CASSLADRAGEQYF

j_gene: TRBJ2-5
v_gene: TRBV5-1
d_gene: TRBD2
abundance: -
CDR3nt: TGCGCCAGCAGCTTGGGAAGACTAGCGGGGCCACAAGAGACCCAGTACTTC
CDR3aa: CASSLGRLAGPQETQYF

j_gene: TRBJ2-5
v_gene: TRBV10-1
d_gene: -
abundance: -
CDR3nt: TGCGCCAGCAGTGAGTCGGCAGGACAAGAGACCCAGTACTTC
CDR3aa: CASSESAGQETQYF

j_gene: TRBJ2-6
v_gene: TRBV5-6
d_gene: -
abundance: -
CDR3nt: TGTGCCAGCAGCTTCGGTCGGGCTGGGGCCAACGTCCTGACTTTC
CDR3aa: CASSFGRAGANVLTF

j_gene: TRBJ1-1
v_gene: TRBV20-1
d_gene: TRBD1
abundance: -
CDR3nt: TGCAGTGCCTCGGACAGGGTAAGGGCTTTCTTT
CDR3aa: CSASDRVRAFF

j_gene: TRBJ2-3
v_gene: TRBV5-1
d_gene: TRBD2
abundance: -
CDR3nt: TGCGCCAGCAGCTTGGGGACCGGGACTAGCGTTGCAGATACGCAGTATTTT
CDR3aa: CASSLGTGTSVADTQYF

j_gene: TRBJ1-4
v_gene: TRBV30
d_gene: -
abundance: -
CDR3nt: TGTGCCTGTGGGAGGGGAGCTGAAAAACTGTTTTTT
CDR3aa: CACGRGAEKLFF

j_gene: TRBJ2-7
v_gene: TRBV6-4
d_gene: -
abundance: few
CDR3nt: TGTGCCAGCCAGGAATTCCCAGGGCCCAACTACGAGCAGTACTTC
CDR3aa: CASQEFPGPNYEQYF

j_gene: TRBJ1-2
v_gene: TRBV3-1/TRBV3-2
d_gene: -
abundance: -
CDR3nt: TGTGCCAGCAGCCGGAGGGGAGGGGACCGCTATGGCTACACCTTC
CDR3aa: CASSRRGGDRYGYTF

j_gene: TRBJ1-3
v_gene: TRBV7-9
d_gene: -
abundance: -
CDR3nt: TGTGCCAGCAGCCCCAGGGTGACATCTGGAAACACCATATATTTT
CDR3aa: CASSPRVTSGNTIYF

j_gene: TRBJ2-1
v_gene: TRBV7-6
d_gene: TRBD2
abundance: -
CDR3nt: TGTGCCAGCAGCTTACGTAGCGGGAGGACTGTTCTGGGGGGCGATGAGCAGTTCTTC
CDR3aa: CASSLRSGRTVLGGDEQFF